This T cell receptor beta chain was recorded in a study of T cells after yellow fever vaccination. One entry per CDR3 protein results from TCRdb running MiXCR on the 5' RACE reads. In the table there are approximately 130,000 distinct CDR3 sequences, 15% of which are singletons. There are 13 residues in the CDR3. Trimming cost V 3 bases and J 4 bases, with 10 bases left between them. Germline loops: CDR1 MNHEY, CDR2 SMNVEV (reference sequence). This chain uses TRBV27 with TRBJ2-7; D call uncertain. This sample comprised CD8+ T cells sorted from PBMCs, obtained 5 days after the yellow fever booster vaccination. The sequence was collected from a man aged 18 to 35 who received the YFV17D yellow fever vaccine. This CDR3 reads CASSFRFEYEQYF. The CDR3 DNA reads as TGTGCCAGCAGTTTCAGGTTCGAGTACGAGCAGTACTTC.